The entry below describes one T cell receptor (beta chain). The antigen is undetermined. This entry comes from a study of identifying expanded T cells in peripheral blood. Study findings and constraints: Over about two and four weeks, about 15 and 19 clones changed, versus approximately 1.1 between replicates.

This CDR3 is built from 15 residues. V was cut by 0 bases and J by 2 bases, with 12 bases left in between. Germline CDR1 is SGHRS and CDR2 is YFSETQ. The method was immunoSEQ multiplex PCR; TCRdb's version includes in-frame clones alone and lacks a portion of them. The sample has about 52,000 clones, approximately 80% seen once; the top ten hold 14%. The V gene is TRBV5-1, the J gene TRBJ2-7; D might be TRBD1 (6 bases). Material: blood. This TCR came from a person aged 18 to 75 in good health. The CDR3 region has the DNA TGCGCCAGCAGCTTGGATTCCAACAGGGCCTACGAGCAGTACTTC. Its translation: CASSLDSNRAYEQYF.